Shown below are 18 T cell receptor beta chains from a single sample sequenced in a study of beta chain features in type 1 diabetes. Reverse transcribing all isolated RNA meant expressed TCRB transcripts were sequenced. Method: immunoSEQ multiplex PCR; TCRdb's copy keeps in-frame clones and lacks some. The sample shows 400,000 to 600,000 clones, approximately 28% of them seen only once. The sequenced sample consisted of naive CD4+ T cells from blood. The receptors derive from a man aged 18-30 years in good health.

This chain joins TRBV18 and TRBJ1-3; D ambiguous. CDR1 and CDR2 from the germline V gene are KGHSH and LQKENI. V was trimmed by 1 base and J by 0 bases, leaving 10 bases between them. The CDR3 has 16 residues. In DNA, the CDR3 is TGTGCCAGCTCACCACGGATCGGAACCTCTGGAAACACCATATATTTT. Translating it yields CASSPRIGTSGNTIYF. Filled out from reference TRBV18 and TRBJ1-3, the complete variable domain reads NAGVMQNPRHLVRRRGQEARLRCSPMKGHSHVYWYRQLPEEGLKFMVYLQKENIIDESGMPKERFSAEFPKEGPSILRIQQVVRGDSAAYFCASSPRIGTSGNTIYFGEGSWLTVV.

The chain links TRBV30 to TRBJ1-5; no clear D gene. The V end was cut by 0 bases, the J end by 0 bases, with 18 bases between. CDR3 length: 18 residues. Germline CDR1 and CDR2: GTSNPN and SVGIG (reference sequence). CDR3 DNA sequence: TGTGCCTGGAGTGTATTTACGGGAGAATTTCGTAGCAATCAGCCCCAGCATTTT. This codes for CAWSVFTGEFRSNQPQHF.

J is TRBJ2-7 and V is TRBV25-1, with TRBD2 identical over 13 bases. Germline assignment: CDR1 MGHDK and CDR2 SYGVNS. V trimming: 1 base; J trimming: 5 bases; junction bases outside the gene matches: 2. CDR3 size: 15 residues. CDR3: CASSESGLAGNEQYF. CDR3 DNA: TGTGCCAGCAGTGAATCGGGACTAGCGGGAAACGAGCAGTACTTC.

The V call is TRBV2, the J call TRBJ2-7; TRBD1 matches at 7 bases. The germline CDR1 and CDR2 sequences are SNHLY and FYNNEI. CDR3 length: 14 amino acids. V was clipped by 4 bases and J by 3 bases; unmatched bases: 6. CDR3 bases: TGTGCCAGCAGTGCGTGGGGACAGTACTACGAGCAGTACTTC. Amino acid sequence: CASSAWGQYYEQYF.

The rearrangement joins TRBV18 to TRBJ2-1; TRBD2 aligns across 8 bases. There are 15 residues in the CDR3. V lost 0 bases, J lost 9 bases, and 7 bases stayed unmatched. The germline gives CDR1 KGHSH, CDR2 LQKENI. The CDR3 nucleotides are TGTGCCAGCTCACCACCCAGCGGGAGCCAAGGTGAGCAGTTCTTC. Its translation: CASSPPSGSQGEQFF.

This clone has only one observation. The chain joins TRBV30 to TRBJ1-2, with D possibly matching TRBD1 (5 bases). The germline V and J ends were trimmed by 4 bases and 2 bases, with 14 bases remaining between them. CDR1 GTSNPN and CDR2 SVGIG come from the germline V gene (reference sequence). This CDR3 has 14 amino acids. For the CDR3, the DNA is TGTGCCTGGACCGGGACCGCCCGCAACTATGGCTACACCTTC. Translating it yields CAWTGTARNYGYTF. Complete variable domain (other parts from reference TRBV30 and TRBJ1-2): SQTIHQWPATLVQPVGSPLSLECTVEGTSNPNLYWYRQAAGRGLQLLFYSVGIGQISSEVPQNLSASRPQDRQFILSSKKLLLSDSGFYLCAWTGTARNYGYTFGSGTRLTVV.

As DNA, the CDR3 is TGCAGCGTTGACGGGAGGGCCGGGGAGCTGTTTTTT. Translated: CSVDGRAGELFF. The chain employs TRBV29-1 and TRBJ2-2; 8 bases align to TRBD2. V shed 3 bases and J 6 bases; nucleotides not matched to a gene: 0. CDR1 and CDR2 (germline): SQVTM, ANQGSEA. The CDR3 length is 12 residues.

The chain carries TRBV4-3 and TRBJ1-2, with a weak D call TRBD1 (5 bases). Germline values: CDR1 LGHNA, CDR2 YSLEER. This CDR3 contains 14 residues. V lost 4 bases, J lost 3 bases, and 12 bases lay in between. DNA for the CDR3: TGCGCCAGCAGCCCGGAACTGGGGGACTATGGCTACACCTTC. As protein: CASSPELGDYGYTF.

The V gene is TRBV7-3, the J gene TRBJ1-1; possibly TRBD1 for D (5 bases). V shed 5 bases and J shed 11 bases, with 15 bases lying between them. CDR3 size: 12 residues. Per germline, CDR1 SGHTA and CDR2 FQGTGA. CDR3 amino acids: CASSRNGANAFF. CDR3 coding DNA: TGTGCCAGCAGCCGGAACGGGGCGAATGCTTTCTTT. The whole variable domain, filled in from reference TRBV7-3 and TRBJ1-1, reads GAGVSQTPSNKVTEKGKYVELRCDPISGHTALYWYRQSLGQGPEFLIYFQGTGAADDSGLPNDRFFAVRPEGSVSTLKIQRTERGDSAVYLCASSRNGANAFFGQGTRLTVV.

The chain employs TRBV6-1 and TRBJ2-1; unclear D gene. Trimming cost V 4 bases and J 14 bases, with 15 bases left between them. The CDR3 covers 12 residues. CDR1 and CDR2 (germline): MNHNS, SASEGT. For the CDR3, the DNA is TGTGCCAGCAGTGGGGCAGGCTTTAGGGAGTTCTTC. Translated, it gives CASSGAGFREFF.

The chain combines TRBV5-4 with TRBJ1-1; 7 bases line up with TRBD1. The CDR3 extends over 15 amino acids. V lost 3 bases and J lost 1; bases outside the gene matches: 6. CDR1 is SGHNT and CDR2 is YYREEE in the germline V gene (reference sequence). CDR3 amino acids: CASSSGQAKNTEAFF. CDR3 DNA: TGTGCCAGCAGCTCAGGACAGGCAAAGAACACTGAAGCTTTCTTT.

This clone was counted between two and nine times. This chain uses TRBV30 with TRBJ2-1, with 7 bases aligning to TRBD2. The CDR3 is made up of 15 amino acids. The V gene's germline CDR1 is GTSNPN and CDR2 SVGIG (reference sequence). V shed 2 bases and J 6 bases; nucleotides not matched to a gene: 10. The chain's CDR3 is CAWSYWGGSGNEQFF. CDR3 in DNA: TGTGCCTGGAGTTACTGGGGCGGGAGCGGCAATGAGCAGTTCTTC.

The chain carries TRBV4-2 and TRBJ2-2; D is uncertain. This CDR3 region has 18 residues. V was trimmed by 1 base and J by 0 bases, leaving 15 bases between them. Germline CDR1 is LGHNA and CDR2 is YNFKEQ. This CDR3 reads CASSQARGPSANTGELFF. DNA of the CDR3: TGTGCCAGCAGCCAAGCCCGCGGACCTTCTGCGAACACCGGGGAGCTGTTTTTT.

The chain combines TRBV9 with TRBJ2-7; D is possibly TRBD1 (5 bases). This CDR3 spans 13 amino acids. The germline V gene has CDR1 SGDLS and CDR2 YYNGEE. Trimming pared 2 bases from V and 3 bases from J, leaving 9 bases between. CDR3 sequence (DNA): TGTGCCAGCAGCGTTTCGCAGGGCTACGAGCAGTACTTC. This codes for CASSVSQGYEQYF.

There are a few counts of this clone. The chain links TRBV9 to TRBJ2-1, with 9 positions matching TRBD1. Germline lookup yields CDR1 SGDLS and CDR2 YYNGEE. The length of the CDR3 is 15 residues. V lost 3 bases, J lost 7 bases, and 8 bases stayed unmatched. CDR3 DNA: TGTGCCAGCAGCGATAGGGACAGGGTCTGGAATGAGCAGTTCTTC. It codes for CASSDRDRVWNEQFF.

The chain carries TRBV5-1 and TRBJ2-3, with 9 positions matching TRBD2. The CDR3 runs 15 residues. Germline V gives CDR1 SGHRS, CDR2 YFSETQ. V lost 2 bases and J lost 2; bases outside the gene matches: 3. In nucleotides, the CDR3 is TGCGCCAGCAGCTTTAGCGGGAGCGCCACAGATACGCAGTATTTT. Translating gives CASSFSGSATDTQYF. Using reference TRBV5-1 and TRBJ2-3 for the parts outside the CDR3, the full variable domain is KAGVTQTPRYLIKTRGQQVTLSCSPISGHRSVSWYQQTPGQGLQFLFEYFSETQRNKGNFPGRFSGRQFSNSRSEMNVSTLELGDSALYLCASSFSGSATDTQYFGPGTRLTVL.

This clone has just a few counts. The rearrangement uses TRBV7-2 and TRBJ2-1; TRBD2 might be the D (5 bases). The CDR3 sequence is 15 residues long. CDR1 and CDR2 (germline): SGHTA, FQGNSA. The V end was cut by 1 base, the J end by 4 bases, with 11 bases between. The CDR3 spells CASSLEGAVYNEQFF. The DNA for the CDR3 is TGTGCCAGCAGCTTAGAGGGAGCGGTGTACAATGAGCAGTTCTTC.

The CDR3 is CASSLDLAGANEQFF. CDR3 DNA sequence: TGTGCCAGCAGCTTAGATCTAGCGGGCGCCAATGAGCAGTTCTTC. This rearrangement joins TRBV7-8 to TRBJ2-1; 8 bases map to TRBD2. CDR1 is SGHVS and CDR2 is FQNEAQ in the germline V gene. The CDR3 is 15 amino acids. V shed 1 base, J shed 6 bases, and the junction held 5 bases outside the gene matches.